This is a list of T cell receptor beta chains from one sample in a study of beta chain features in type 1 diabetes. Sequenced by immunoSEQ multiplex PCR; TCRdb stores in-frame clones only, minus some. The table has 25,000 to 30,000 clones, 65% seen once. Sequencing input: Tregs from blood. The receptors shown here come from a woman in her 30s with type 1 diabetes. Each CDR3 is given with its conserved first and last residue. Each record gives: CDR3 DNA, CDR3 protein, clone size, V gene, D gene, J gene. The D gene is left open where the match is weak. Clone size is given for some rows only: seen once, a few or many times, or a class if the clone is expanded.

DNA: TGTGCCAGCAGCCAAGACTCGACCGGGACCGGGGGTGAAAAACTGTTTTTT
CDR3: CASSQDSTGTGGEKLFF
size: .
V: TRBV4-2
D: .
J: TRBJ1-4

DNA: TGTGCCAGCAGCTCAGGGTTTTCGGGAAACACCATATATTTT
CDR3: CASSSGFSGNTIYF
size: .
V: TRBV28
D: .
J: TRBJ1-3

DNA: TGTGCCAGCAGTTTCAGTTGGCAGGCCTCTGGGGCCAACGTCCTGACTTTC
CDR3: CASSFSWQASGANVLTF
size: .
V: TRBV27
D: .
J: TRBJ2-6

DNA: TGCAGCGTTCTGGGACTAGGATCGTCCTACAATGAGCAGTTCTTC
CDR3: CSVLGLGSSYNEQFF
size: .
V: TRBV29-1
D: TRBD2
J: TRBJ2-1

DNA: TGTGCCTGGACCTACAGGGACAGGAACACTGAAGCTTTCTTT
CDR3: CAWTYRDRNTEAFF
size: .
V: TRBV30
D: TRBD1
J: TRBJ1-1

DNA: TGTGCCAGCAGTACTGGGACAGGGGGCGGAAACACCATATATTTT
CDR3: CASSTGTGGGNTIYF
size: few
V: TRBV6-5
D: TRBD1
J: TRBJ1-3

DNA: TGTGCCAGCAGCATTGACAGGGGGGTCGCTGAAGCTTTCTTT
CDR3: CASSIDRGVAEAFF
size: .
V: TRBV11-2
D: TRBD1
J: TRBJ1-1

DNA: TGTGCCAGCAGCTTAAACTTCAAAAACATTCAGTACTTC
CDR3: CASSLNFKNIQYF
size: .
V: TRBV7-3
D: .
J: TRBJ2-4

DNA: TGTGCCAGCAGGGGGGCGGACAGGGGGCGCGAGCAGTACTTC
CDR3: CASRGADRGREQYF
size: .
V: TRBV6-1
D: TRBD1
J: TRBJ2-7

DNA: TGTGCCAGCAGGTCACTAGCGGGAGACCACGAGCAGTACTTC
CDR3: CASRSLAGDHEQYF
size: .
V: TRBV2
D: TRBD2
J: TRBJ2-7

DNA: TGTGCCTGGACCCGGGGGGAATCCACAGCTTTCTTT
CDR3: CAWTRGESTAFF
size: few
V: TRBV30
D: .
J: TRBJ1-1

DNA: TGTGCCAGCAGGACAGACCATTTTACCGGGGAGCTGTTTTTT
CDR3: CASRTDHFTGELFF
size: .
V: TRBV5-4
D: .
J: TRBJ2-2

DNA: TGTGCCAGTAGTTTGATGACTAGCGGGATACAAGAGACCCAGTACTTC
CDR3: CASSLMTSGIQETQYF
size: .
V: TRBV19
D: TRBD2
J: TRBJ2-5

DNA: TGTGCCAGTAGACCTCTTCCGGGACAGAACTTCCATAACTATGGCTACACCTTC
CDR3: CASRPLPGQNFHNYGYTF
size: .
V: TRBV19
D: TRBD1
J: TRBJ1-2

DNA: TGTGCTAGCAGCGTACAGGGGGCTGAGACCCAGTACTTC
CDR3: CASSVQGAETQYF
size: few
V: TRBV7-7
D: TRBD1
J: TRBJ2-5

DNA: TGTGCCAGCTCACCAGGAGCGGGAGGCGACAATGAGCAGTTCTTC
CDR3: CASSPGAGGDNEQFF
size: few
V: TRBV18
D: TRBD2
J: TRBJ2-1

DNA: TGTGCCACAACGGAGGGGACAGGGGAAGCCTACGAGCAGTACTTC
CDR3: CATTEGTGEAYEQYF
size: .
V: TRBV10-3
D: TRBD1
J: TRBJ2-7

DNA: TGTGCCAGCAGTGCCTACCGGACAGGAACCTATGGCTACACCTTC
CDR3: CASSAYRTGTYGYTF
size: .
V: TRBV6-1
D: TRBD1
J: TRBJ1-2

DNA: TGTGCCATCACCGGACAGGAAAGCTATGGCTACACCTTC
CDR3: CAITGQESYGYTF
size: .
V: TRBV10-3
D: TRBD1
J: TRBJ1-2

DNA: TGTGCCAGTAGTATATCCGGTGCGATCTACGAGCAGTACTTC
CDR3: CASSISGAIYEQYF
size: .
V: TRBV19
D: .
J: TRBJ2-7

DNA: TGTGCCAGCAGTTACTCGACAGGGCCCTATGGCTACACCTTC
CDR3: CASSYSTGPYGYTF
size: .
V: TRBV6-5
D: TRBD1
J: TRBJ1-2

DNA: TGTGCCAGCAGTCCAAACGGGGGACCGTATGGCTACACCTTC
CDR3: CASSPNGGPYGYTF
size: .
V: TRBV28
D: .
J: TRBJ1-2

DNA: TGTGCCAGCAGCTTAGTGGCGGATCAGCCCCAGCATTTT
CDR3: CASSLVADQPQHF
size: .
V: TRBV7-2
D: .
J: TRBJ1-5

DNA: TGTGCCAGCAGCTCTTTAGCGGGAGGCGGAAACGAGCAGTACTTC
CDR3: CASSSLAGGGNEQYF
size: .
V: TRBV11-3
D: TRBD2
J: TRBJ2-7

DNA: TGTGCCAGCAGTGAAGCGCTGGCCAGCGGGGACACGACACGCGTAGAGCAGTACTTC
CDR3: CASSEALASGDTTRVEQYF
size: .
V: TRBV2
D: .
J: TRBJ2-5

DNA: TGTGCCAGCAGTGGGACTAGCGGGCAAGAGACCCAGTACTTC
CDR3: CASSGTSGQETQYF
size: .
V: TRBV6-6
D: TRBD2
J: TRBJ2-5

DNA: TGTGCTAGCAGCCCCGGACTAGACAATGAGCAGTTCTTC
CDR3: CASSPGLDNEQFF
size: .
V: TRBV7-7
D: TRBD2
J: TRBJ2-1

DNA: TGTGCCAGCAGGGACAGCGGGAGGGCGGGAAATGAGCAGTTCTTC
CDR3: CASRDSGRAGNEQFF
size: few
V: TRBV28
D: TRBD2
J: TRBJ2-1

DNA: TGTGCCACCAGCAGAGAGGACAGGTCCTACGAGCAGTACTTC
CDR3: CATSREDRSYEQYF
size: few
V: TRBV15
D: TRBD1
J: TRBJ2-7

DNA: TGTGCCAGCACCGGGAAGACAGGGCTAGAACTTTACGAGCAGTACTTC
CDR3: CASTGKTGLELYEQYF
size: few
V: TRBV7-9
D: TRBD1
J: TRBJ2-7

DNA: TGTGCCAGCGCTTACTCGGGACAGGTGACCTACGAGCAGTACTTC
CDR3: CASAYSGQVTYEQYF
size: .
V: TRBV6-5
D: TRBD1
J: TRBJ2-7

DNA: TGTGCCATCAGTGCTACAGGGAATGCTGAAGCTTTCTTT
CDR3: CAISATGNAEAFF
size: few
V: TRBV10-3
D: .
J: TRBJ1-1

DNA: TGTGCCAGCAGTAGCGGGACAGGGGCCAACGTCCTGACTTTC
CDR3: CASSSGTGANVLTF
size: .
V: TRBV5-6
D: TRBD2
J: TRBJ2-6

DNA: TGTGCCAGCAGCTTAAGGACAGGGAGCTACAATGAGCAGTTCTTC
CDR3: CASSLRTGSYNEQFF
size: .
V: TRBV7-9
D: TRBD1
J: TRBJ2-1

DNA: TGCGCCAGCACTTTGACCCGCAATTCAGCGGGAGCTGGCACCGGGGAGCTGTTTTTT
CDR3: CASTLTRNSAGAGTGELFF
size: .
V: TRBV5-1
D: TRBD2
J: TRBJ2-2

DNA: TGTGCCAGCAGTGAAGCGCAAGGACATCGAAATGAGCAGTTCTTC
CDR3: CASSEAQGHRNEQFF
size: .
V: TRBV6-1
D: .
J: TRBJ2-1

DNA: TGTGCCAGTAGTACTACTACAGGGATCAACACTGAAGCTTTCTTT
CDR3: CASSTTTGINTEAFF
size: once
V: TRBV19
D: .
J: TRBJ1-1

DNA: TGTGCCAGCAGTCCCCTAGCGGGGGCTAATGAAAAACTGTTTTTT
CDR3: CASSPLAGANEKLFF
size: .
V: TRBV7-9
D: .
J: TRBJ1-4

DNA: TGTGCCAGCATCTCTGGGCGGGGACCGAATGAAAAACTGTTTTTT
CDR3: CASISGRGPNEKLFF
size: .
V: TRBV6-1
D: .
J: TRBJ1-4

DNA: TGTGCCAGCAGCTCTTCCCCGGGCAGGGGGGATCAGCCCCAGCATTTT
CDR3: CASSSSPGRGDQPQHF
size: once
V: TRBV27
D: TRBD1
J: TRBJ1-5

DNA: TGTGCCAGCAGCTTTACGGCCGGACAGGTGCAATTCTACGAGCAGTACTTC
CDR3: CASSFTAGQVQFYEQYF
size: .
V: TRBV11-2
D: TRBD1
J: TRBJ2-7

DNA: TGTGCCAGCAGCGCCCAAACACAGGGCGACGAGCAGTACTTC
CDR3: CASSAQTQGDEQYF
size: .
V: TRBV9
D: .
J: TRBJ2-7

DNA: TGTGCCAGCAGCCAAGATTTTACGGAGCACACCTTC
CDR3: CASSQDFTEHTF
size: .
V: TRBV5-4
D: .
J: TRBJ1-2

DNA: TGCGCCAGCAGTGGACAGGAGAACACTGAAGCTTTCTTT
CDR3: CASSGQENTEAFF
size: few
V: TRBV10-1
D: .
J: TRBJ1-1

DNA: TGCAGCGGGGGGTTTGATGAAAAACTGTTTTTT
CDR3: CSGGFDEKLFF
size: .
V: TRBV20-1
D: .
J: TRBJ1-4

DNA: TGTGCCAGCAGGGAACCGGGACAGGGCTCCCAGAGAGATACTGAAGCTTTCTTT
CDR3: CASREPGQGSQRDTEAFF
size: .
V: TRBV6-1
D: TRBD1
J: TRBJ1-1

DNA: TGTGCCAGCAGTAGGACAGCCTCCAGCTTAATGAACTATGGCTACACCTTC
CDR3: CASSRTASSLMNYGYTF
size: .
V: TRBV28
D: .
J: TRBJ1-2

DNA: TGTGCCATCAGGACTAGCAGCTACGAGCAGTACTTC
CDR3: CAIRTSSYEQYF
size: .
V: TRBV10-3
D: TRBD2
J: TRBJ2-7

DNA: TGTGCCAGCAGCTTGGATGGGGAGGGCACTGAAGCTTTCTTT
CDR3: CASSLDGEGTEAFF
size: .
V: TRBV5-4
D: .
J: TRBJ1-1

DNA: TGTGCCAGCAGCGGGCCCCTAGGGGTGCAGTTCTTC
CDR3: CASSGPLGVQFF
size: .
V: TRBV7-3
D: .
J: TRBJ2-1

DNA: TGTGCCTGGAGTCCGGGCGGGAGCCGGGGAGATACGCAGTATTTT
CDR3: CAWSPGGSRGDTQYF
size: .
V: TRBV30
D: TRBD2
J: TRBJ2-3

DNA: TGCGCCAGCAGCTTTACTGGGATGACTTCAGGGGGCAGAGATGGCTACACCTTC
CDR3: CASSFTGMTSGGRDGYTF
size: few
V: TRBV5-1
D: TRBD1
J: TRBJ1-2

DNA: TGCAGCGTTGTCCCCGGGAGAGGGAATGAGCAGTTCTTC
CDR3: CSVVPGRGNEQFF
size: .
V: TRBV29-1
D: .
J: TRBJ2-1

DNA: TGTGCCAGCAGCTTAATGGGGGGCTACGAGCAGTACTTC
CDR3: CASSLMGGYEQYF
size: .
V: TRBV11-1
D: .
J: TRBJ2-7

DNA: TGCGCCAGCAGCTGGATTCAGCGGGCGTCCTACGAGCAGTACTTC
CDR3: CASSWIQRASYEQYF
size: .
V: TRBV4-1
D: .
J: TRBJ2-7

DNA: TGCAGCGTACGGCCGGCAGGCAGTACTGAAGCTTTCTTT
CDR3: CSVRPAGSTEAFF
size: .
V: TRBV29-1
D: .
J: TRBJ1-1